This T cell receptor beta chain appears in the sequencing data of a study of response to subunit inactivated influenza vaccine. This clonotype was picked up many times. Its antigen is undetermined. Broader study findings: Every seasonal influenza vaccination brings in few new T cells, the authors suggested.

In TCRdb, the RT-PCR reads were re-called with MiXCR into one record per CDR3 protein. The table records roughly 630,000 distinct CDR3 sequences, around 15% of them present only once. The CDR3 has 14 residues. The V and J ends lost 4 bases and 3 bases, in that order; junction bases with no gene match: 2. In germline, CDR1 is SSHAT, CDR2 FNYEAQ (reference sequence). This sample comprised PBMCs from blood, obtained approximately 15 days before vaccination. This chain uses TRBV7-7 with TRBJ2-1; 8 positions agree with TRBD2. The clonotype comes from a man between 45 and 60 years old who received an inactivated influenza vaccine. The CDR3 coding sequence is TGTGCCAGCAGCTCCGGGACTAGCTACAATGAGCAGTTCTTC. Residues: CASSSGTSYNEQFF.